The 26 T cell receptor beta chains given below trace back to one sample, sequenced in a study of OX40 agonist ivuxolimab in advanced cancers. The table came from immunoSEQ multiplex PCR; TCRdb's copy has only in-frame clones and leaves some out. The data show approximately 43,000 clones, around four fifths seen once. Here the sequenced sample was CD4+ or CD8+ T cells sorted from blood, taken in a trial of the OX40 agonist ivuxolimab. All receptors derive from an adult with an advanced solid tumor such as melanoma, head and neck, liver or kidney cancer.

This clone came up once. The rearrangement joins TRBV27 to TRBJ2-1; 8 positions agree with TRBD2. V gave up 0 bases and J gave up 8 bases; unmatched junction bases: 3. The CDR3 is 14 amino acids. CDR1 is MNHEY and CDR2 is SMNVEV in the germline V gene (reference sequence). Written as DNA, the CDR3 is TGTGCCAGCAGTTTATCGACTAGCGCTGATGAGCAGTTCTTC. The encoded protein is CASSLSTSADEQFF.

V and J are TRBV1 and TRBJ2-1; TRBD2 was called by the table and not checked on the DNA. TRBV1 is deemed a pseudogene. The CDR3 spans 18 residues. The CDR3: CTSSQPFSWESSYNEQFF. In DNA form, the CDR3 reads TGCACCAGCAGCCAACCCTTCTCTTGGGAGAGCTCCTACAATGAGCAGTTCTTC.

This rearrangement joins TRBV25-1 to TRBJ2-7; D remains ambiguous. The germline CDR1 and CDR2 sequences are MGHDK and SYGVNS. V was trimmed by 6 bases and J by 4 bases, leaving 13 bases between them. CDR3 size: 13 residues. CDR3 sequence (DNA): TGTGCCAGCAGGGGGTCCCTAGATTACGAGCAGTACTTC. It yields the protein CASRGSLDYEQYF.

The gene calls are TRBV7-9 and TRBJ1-1, with TRBD1 as a possible D gene (6 bases). The V end lost 4 bases, the J end lost 1 base, and 10 bases lay between the germline ends. CDR3 length: 14 residues. The V gene's germline CDR1 is SEHNR and CDR2 FQNEAQ (reference sequence). The DNA of the CDR3 is TGTGCCAGCAGCTCCCTACAGGGGAACACTGAAGCTTTCTTT. The encoded protein is CASSSLQGNTEAFF.

Details on this clone: One end of the junction is discordant with germline, which a read error may explain. The rearrangement joins TRBV7-7 to TRBJ2-2; D unresolved. Germline V gene lookup returns CDR1 SSHAT and CDR2 FNYEAQ (reference sequence). CDR3 length: 12 residues. The CDR3 DNA reads as TGTGCTAGCAGCTTAGGAAGCGGGGAGCTGTTTTTT. Residues: CASSLGSGELFF.

CDR3: CASTEGYGYTF. As DNA, the CDR3 is TGTGCCAGCACAGAAGGCTATGGCTACACCTTC. This sequence joins TRBV5-8 and TRBJ1-2, with unresolved D. The germline V gene encodes CDR1 SGHTS and CDR2 YDEGEE. Trimming took 6 bases from V and 4 from J, leaving 7 bases between them. There are 11 residues in the CDR3.

The V call is TRBV20-1, the J call TRBJ2-3; D gene ambiguous. The CDR3 totals 11 residues. Germline CDR1 reads DFQATT; CDR2 reads SNEGSKA (reference sequence). The CDR3 DNA reads as TGCAAAGCTGCTAGCACAGATACGCAGTATTTT. It yields the protein CKAASTDTQYF.

The sample holds a few counts of this clone. The J gene is TRBJ2-3, the V gene TRBV7-9, with no clear D. This CDR3 has 12 amino acids. V was pared by 6 bases and J by 6 bases, with 10 bases between. Germline lookup yields CDR1 SEHNR and CDR2 FQNEAQ (reference sequence). The CDR3 DNA reads as TGTGCCAGCAGTGGGGAAGCGGATACGCAGTATTTT. This sequence encodes CASSGEADTQYF. Based on the CDR3 plus reference TRBV7-9 and TRBJ2-3, the full variable domain is DTGVSQNPRHKITKRGQNVTFRCDPISEHNRLYWYRQTLGQGPEFLTYFQNEAQLEKSRLLSDRFSAERPKGSFSTLEIQRTEQGDSAMYLCASSGEADTQYFGPGTRLTVL.

The genes are TRBV10-3 and TRBJ2-2; tentative D call: TRBD2 (6 bases). V was cut by 8 bases and J by 4 bases, with 17 bases left in between. The CDR3 length is 15 residues. Looked up from germline, CDR1 is ENHRY and CDR2 is SYGVKD. This CDR3 reads CAIRGTQTSTGELFF. The CDR3 nucleotides read TGTGCCATCCGGGGGACTCAAACAAGCACCGGGGAGCTGTTTTTT.

The CDR3 reads CASSRPGSGYEQYF. The CDR3 DNA follows: TGTGCCAGCAGCCGCCCAGGGAGTGGCTACGAGCAGTACTTC. V is TRBV7-9 and J is TRBJ2-5, with D possibly called TRBD1 or TRBD2 (5 bases each). TRBJ2-7 matches the DNA end more closely, so the J call is doubtful. Germline CDR1 is SEHNR and CDR2 is FQNEAQ (reference sequence). This CDR3 has 14 amino acids.

This clone was seen only once. J is TRBJ2-7 and V is TRBV5-4; 8 bases match TRBD1. Per the germline V gene, CDR1 is SGHNT and CDR2 is YYREEE (reference sequence). J was trimmed by 3 bases and V by 0 bases; bases with no gene match: 8. The CDR3 covers 16 residues. The CDR3 nucleotides are TGTGCCAGCAGCTTGGGTGGCGGGACAGGTCTCTACGAGCAGTACTTC. Translation gives CASSLGGGTGLYEQYF.

The chain is built from TRBV11-3 and TRBJ1-4; 8 bases line up with TRBD1. This CDR3 is built from 15 residues. With 5 bases clipped from V and 6 bases from J, the junction kept 8 bases outside the gene matches. Looked up from germline, CDR1 is SGHNT and CDR2 is YENEEA. CDR3 in amino acids: CASSPHRTGHEKLFF. CDR3 in DNA: TGTGCCAGCAGCCCCCACAGGACAGGGCATGAAAAACTGTTTTTT.

The chain carries TRBV19 and TRBJ2-2; D is ambiguous. CDR3 length: 14 amino acids. Trimming pared 5 bases from V and 6 bases from J, leaving 13 bases between. Germline V CDR1 and CDR2: LNHDA, SQIVND (reference sequence). CDR3 bases: TGTGCCAGTAGTCCCCGTTTCCCCCCCGGGGAGCTGTTTTTT. Translating gives CASSPRFPPGELFF. Filled out from reference TRBV19 and TRBJ2-2, the complete variable domain reads DGGITQSPKYLFRKEGQNVTLSCEQNLNHDAMYWYRQDPGQGLRLIYYSQIVNDFQKGDIAEGYSVSREKKESFPLTVTSAQKNPTAFYLCASSPRFPPGELFFGEGSRLTVL.

V gene TRBV5-4 combines with J gene TRBJ2-2; a weak D match, TRBD2 (6 bases). CDR1 and CDR2 from the germline V gene are SGHNT and YYREEE (reference sequence). The CDR3 sequence is 15 residues long. The V end was cut by 4 bases, the J end by 0 bases, with 10 bases between. The CDR3 DNA follows: TGTGCCAGCAGCCCCGGGACTCCGAACACCGGGGAGCTGTTTTTT. Protein: CASSPGTPNTGELFF.

J is TRBJ2-7 and V is TRBV19; TRBD1 might be the D (6 bases). CDR1 LNHDA and CDR2 SQIVND come from the germline V gene (reference sequence). This CDR3 spans 13 amino acids. V was cut by 4 bases and J by 2 bases, with 9 bases left in between. The CDR3, as DNA: TGTGCCAGTAGTAGACGGGACACCTACGAGCAGTACTTC. Translating gives CASSRRDTYEQYF.

This chain links TRBV5-4 with TRBJ1-2; the D is unclear. Trimming took 2 bases from V and 8 from J, leaving 19 bases between them. CDR1 is SGHNT and CDR2 is YYREEE in the germline V gene (reference sequence). This CDR3 spans 15 amino acids. The CDR3 DNA reads as TGTGCCAGCAGCTTAGACCGGGTCTCAAATCGCGGCTACACCTTC. Translation: CASSLDRVSNRGYTF. The variable domain in full, completed from reference TRBV5-4 and TRBJ1-2, reads ETGVTQSPTHLIKTRGQQVTLRCSSQSGHNTVSWYQQALGQGPQFIFQYYREEENGRGNFPPRFSGLQFPNYSSELNVNALELDDSALYLCASSLDRVSNRGYTFGSGTRLTVV.

J is TRBJ1-1 and V is TRBV11-2; 11 bases align to TRBD1. After removal of 2 bases from V and 3 bases from J, the junction contained 5 bases not matched to a gene. CDR1 and CDR2 (germline): SGHAT, FQNNGV. The CDR3 sequence is 16 residues long. The CDR3 region is CASSLRTGGADTEAFF. The CDR3 DNA follows: TGTGCCAGCAGCTTACGGACAGGGGGCGCTGACACTGAAGCTTTCTTT.

The chain recombines TRBV30 with TRBJ1-2, with D maybe TRBD1 (5 bases). This CDR3 is built from 14 residues. Trimming removed 0 bases from V and 6 bases from J, with 14 bases in between. Germline CDR1 reads GTSNPN; CDR2 reads SVGIG (reference sequence). The CDR3: CAWSVGRGQNGYTF. CDR3 coding DNA: TGTGCCTGGAGTGTAGGTAGGGGTCAGAATGGCTACACCTTC.

The rearrangement links TRBV7-6 to TRBJ2-7; D is undetermined. V was shortened by 5 bases and J by 4 bases, with 12 bases between the two germline ends. The CDR3 totals 13 residues. From germline, CDR1 is SGHVS and CDR2 FNYEAQ. Here the CDR3 DNA reads TGTGCCAGCAGCCCCCTTCGACGGTACGAGCAGTACTTC. It codes for CASSPLRRYEQYF.

This clone appeared a few times. This sequence joins TRBV28 and TRBJ1-5, with D maybe TRBD1 (5 bases). Germline V gives CDR1 MDHEN, CDR2 SYDVKM. The CDR3 runs 14 residues. Trimming left V 9 bases short and J 0 bases short, with 12 bases between. The CDR3 sequence is CASTGAYSNQPQHF. The CDR3 DNA is TGTGCCAGTACAGGCGCGTATAGCAATCAGCCCCAGCATTTT.

By frequency in the sample, this clone is medium-sized. The CDR3 nucleotides are TGCGCCAGCAGTGAAGAACAGCGAGGGCAGCAGTACTTC. The encoded protein is CASSEEQRGQQYF. The chain uses TRBV10-1 and TRBJ2-7; possible D gene TRBD2, 5 bases. The CDR3 sequence is 13 residues long. Trimming removed 3 bases at V and 8 bases at J, with 14 bases between. Germline V gene sequence: CDR1 WNHNN, CDR2 SYGVQD (reference sequence).

V gene TRBV19 combines with J gene TRBJ1-1; D is undetermined. This CDR3 contains 17 residues. Trimming removed 3 bases from V and 0 bases from J, with 17 bases in between. CDR1 is LNHDA and CDR2 is SQIVND in the germline V gene (reference sequence). The CDR3 DNA reads TGTGCCAGTAGTATTCCCAGAACCGCGTTCTTGAACACTGAAGCTTTCTTT. Protein sequence: CASSIPRTAFLNTEAFF.

This clone appeared a few times. The V gene is TRBV2, the J gene TRBJ1-5; D gene unclear. Germline CDR1 SNHLY, CDR2 FYNNEI. V lost 3 bases and J lost 0, with 24 bases in between. The CDR3 runs to 20 residues. CDR3 loop: CASSDGLIAWTGFSNQPQHF. The CDR3 DNA follows: TGTGCCAGCAGTGATGGATTGATAGCCTGGACGGGATTTAGCAATCAGCCCCAGCATTTT.

There are a few counts of this clone. The V call is TRBV30, the J call TRBJ2-1, with D possibly matching TRBD2 (5 bases). The CDR3 has 12 amino acids. V was pared by 0 bases and J by 14 bases, with 14 bases between. Per germline, CDR1 GTSNPN and CDR2 SVGIG (reference sequence). CDR3: CAWSVGLALEFF. The CDR3 bases are TGTGCCTGGAGTGTAGGGCTAGCCTTGGAGTTCTTC. Combining the CDR3 with reference TRBV30 and TRBJ2-1 gives the whole variable domain SQTIHQWPATLVQPVGSPLSLECTVEGTSNPNLYWYRQAAGRGLQLLFYSVGIGQISSEVPQNLSASRPQDRQFILSSKKLLLSDSGFYLCAWSVGLALEFFGPGTRLTVL.

The J gene is TRBJ1-4, the V gene TRBV7-9; D is undetermined. The germline gives CDR1 SEHNR, CDR2 FQNEAQ (reference sequence). The CDR3 runs to 15 residues. The ends were cut back, 5 bases at V and 1 base at J, with 11 bases in the middle. CDR3 nucleotide sequence: TGTGCCAGCAGCCCCACGCCAGGAACTAATGAAAAACTGTTTTTT. Encoded protein: CASSPTPGTNEKLFF.

The chain is built from TRBV6-6 and TRBJ1-6; D not resolved. With 2 bases removed from V and 7 bases from J, the gap between germline ends came to 3 bases. The CDR3 is made up of 12 amino acids. Germline V gene sequence: CDR1 MNHNY, CDR2 SVGAGI (reference sequence). CDR3 amino acids: CASSYGNSPLHF. In DNA form, the CDR3 reads TGTGCCAGCAGTTACGGGAATTCACCCCTCCACTTT.